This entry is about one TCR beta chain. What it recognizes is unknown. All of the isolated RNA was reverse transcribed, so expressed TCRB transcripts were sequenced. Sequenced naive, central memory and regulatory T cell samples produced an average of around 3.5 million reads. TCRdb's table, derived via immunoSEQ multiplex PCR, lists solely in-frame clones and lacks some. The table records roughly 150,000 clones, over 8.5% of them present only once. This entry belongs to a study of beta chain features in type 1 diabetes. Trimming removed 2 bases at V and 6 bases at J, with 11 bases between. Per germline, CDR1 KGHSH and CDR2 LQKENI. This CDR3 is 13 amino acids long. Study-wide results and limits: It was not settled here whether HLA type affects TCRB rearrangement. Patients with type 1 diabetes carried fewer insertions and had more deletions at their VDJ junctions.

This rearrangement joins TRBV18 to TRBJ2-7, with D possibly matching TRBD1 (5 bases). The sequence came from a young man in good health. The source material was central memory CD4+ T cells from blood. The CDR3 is CASSPGHDREQYF. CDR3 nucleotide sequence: TGTGCCAGCTCACCAGGACACGACCGCGAGCAGTACTTC. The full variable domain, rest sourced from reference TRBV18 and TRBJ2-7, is NAGVMQNPRHLVRRRGQEARLRCSPMKGHSHVYWYRQLPEEGLKFMVYLQKENIIDESGMPKERFSAEFPKEGPSILRIQQVVRGDSAAYFCASSPGHDREQYFGPGTRLTVT.